The 32 T cell receptor beta chains given below trace back to one sample, sequenced in a study of technical replicates of blood from several donors. This table comes from immunoSEQ multiplex PCR, and its TCRdb copy is limited to in-frame clones, with some not included. The table records tens of thousands of clones, 95% of them present only once. The specimen was T cells isolated from PBMCs. These receptors were obtained from a human donor in good health.

The chain carries TRBV5-4 and TRBJ2-1; D ambiguous. CDR1 is SGHNT, CDR2 YYREEE, per germline (reference sequence). The CDR3 has 12 amino acids. Trimming stripped 4 bases from V and 2 bases from J, with 4 bases between. The CDR3 reads CASSRTYNEQFF. Here the CDR3 DNA reads TGTGCCAGCAGCCGTACCTACAATGAGCAGTTCTTC. The complete variable domain, with remaining parts taken from reference TRBV5-4 and TRBJ2-1, reads ETGVTQSPTHLIKTRGQQVTLRCSSQSGHNTVSWYQQALGQGPQFIFQYYREEENGRGNFPPRFSGLQFPNYSSELNVNALELDDSALYLCASSRTYNEQFFGPGTRLTVL.

V gene TRBV13 combines with J gene TRBJ1-2, with 7 bases lining up with TRBD1. V dropped 6 bases and J dropped 8; count of bases not matched to a gene: 21. CDR1 is PRHDT and CDR2 is FYEKMQ in the germline V gene (reference sequence). The CDR3 covers 17 residues. CDR3 DNA sequence: TGTGCCAGCAGTTTCACCCAACTGGGACAGCTAACCCGGGGCTACACCTTC. This codes for CASSFTQLGQLTRGYTF.

The chain uses TRBV5-8 and TRBJ1-2; 10 bases are shared with TRBD1. From germline, CDR1 is SGHTS and CDR2 YDEGEE. The CDR3 covers 17 residues. V trimming: 4 bases; J trimming: 2 bases; junction bases outside the gene matches: 11. CDR3 DNA sequence: TGTGCCAGCAGCCCGGAAGCAGGGACAGGGGTAAACTATGGCTACACCTTC. Amino acid sequence: CASSPEAGTGVNYGYTF.

The chain joins TRBV28 to TRBJ2-2; TRBD2 is a possible D gene (5 bases). The CDR3 length is 15 residues. V lost 5 bases and J 3 bases, leaving 13 bases between the germline ends. Germline V gives CDR1 MDHEN, CDR2 SYDVKM. CDR3 in DNA: TGTGCCAGCAGTGAGGGCGGTCGCGACACCGGGGAGCTGTTTTTT. Its protein product is CASSEGGRDTGELFF. Supplemented by reference TRBV28 and TRBJ2-2, the full variable domain reads DVKVTQSSRYLVKRTGEKVFLECVQDMDHENMFWYRQDPGLGLRLIYFSYDVKMKEKGDIPEGYSVSREKKERFSLILESASTNQTSMYLCASSEGGRDTGELFFGEGSRLTVL.

The gene calls are TRBV6-5 and TRBJ2-7, with D possibly being TRBD2 (6 bases). Germline V CDR1 and CDR2: MNHEY, SVGAGI. With 7 bases removed from V and 1 base from J, the gap between germline ends came to 17 bases. This CDR3 is built from 15 residues. CDR3 DNA sequence: TGTGCCAGCACTCGACCAAGGGACTTTTCCTACGAGCAGTACTTC. Its translation is CASTRPRDFSYEQYF.

The chain links TRBV4-2 to TRBJ1-1; D unclear. This CDR3 region has 16 residues. CDR1 is LGHNA, CDR2 YNFKEQ, per germline. V lost 2 bases to trimming and J lost 1 base, with 14 bases between them. Here the CDR3 reads CASSQSHRDKNTEAFF. CDR3 nucleotide sequence: TGTGCCAGCAGCCAAAGCCACCGGGATAAGAACACTGAAGCTTTCTTT.

The chain recombines TRBV30 with TRBJ2-3, with 11 bases matching TRBD2. This CDR3 comprises 18 residues. The germline gives CDR1 GTSNPN, CDR2 SVGIG (reference sequence). Trimming cost V 0 bases and J 1 base; bases outside gene matches: 9. The CDR3 region has the DNA TGTGCCTGGAGTGTGGGTAGCGGGGGGGTATCTGGCACAGATACGCAGTATTTT. It encodes CAWSVGSGGVSGTDTQYF.

The chain combines TRBV6-1 with TRBJ2-7; tentatively, D is TRBD2 (7 bases). Trimming removed 0 bases from V and 4 bases from J, with 13 bases in between. Looked up from germline, CDR1 is MNHNS and CDR2 is SASEGT. The CDR3 loop spans 15 amino acids. The CDR3 DNA reads TGTGCCAGCAGTGAAGCGGGGGGGGCTACATACGAGCAGTACTTC. This encodes CASSEAGGATYEQYF.

The chain is built from TRBV29-1 and TRBJ2-2, with 9 positions matching TRBD1. V shed 4 bases, J shed 4 bases, and the junction held 4 bases outside the gene matches. The CDR3 consists of 14 residues. Germline CDR1 is SQVTM and CDR2 is ANQGSEA. The CDR3 region is CSVGGTGTTGELFF. The DNA for the CDR3 is TGCAGCGTTGGGGGGACAGGGACCACCGGGGAGCTGTTTTTT.

The chain uses TRBV19 and TRBJ1-5; maybe TRBD1 (5 bases). Germline-derived CDR1 and CDR2 are LNHDA and SQIVND (reference sequence). The CDR3 is 14 residues long. Trimming cost V 4 bases and J 1 base, with 8 bases left between them. The DNA of the CDR3 is TGTGCCAGTAGTACAGGGATAAGCAATCAGCCCCAGCATTTT. As protein: CASSTGISNQPQHF.

The chain uses TRBV9 and TRBJ1-3; D remains unclear. The CDR3 is made up of 15 amino acids. Germline CDR1 is SGDLS and CDR2 is YYNGEE. V was pared by 4 bases and J by 0 bases, with 11 bases between. In DNA, the CDR3 is TGTGCCAGCAGCTTGGGAGTCAACTCTGGAAACACCATATATTTT. This codes for CASSLGVNSGNTIYF.

This clone was found a few times. The rearrangement joins TRBV20-1 to TRBJ1-1; D is ambiguous. CDR1 and CDR2 (germline): DFQATT, SNEGSKA (reference sequence). CDR3 length: 11 amino acids. V was pared by 3 bases and J by 8 bases, with 10 bases between. The CDR3 sequence is CSASGGKEAFF. The CDR3 DNA reads TGCAGTGCTAGTGGCGGGAAGGAAGCTTTCTTT.

This clone was observed once. The J gene is TRBJ2-7, the V gene TRBV27, with no clear D. V was pared by 2 bases and J by 2 bases, with 10 bases between. CDR3 length equals 14 residues. The V gene's germline CDR1 is MNHEY and CDR2 SMNVEV (reference sequence). Here the CDR3 DNA reads TGTGCCAGCAGTTTAACCGACACTGCCTACGAGCAGTACTTC. Translated, it gives CASSLTDTAYEQYF.

As regards this clone: Mismatch with germline at one junction end may stem from a read error. J is TRBJ2-1 and V is TRBV6-1, with D possibly being TRBD2 (6 bases). The CDR3 totals 18 residues. Germline CDR1 MNHNS, CDR2 SASEGT. This chain's CDR3 is CASSELGGAGGSFNEQFF. CDR3 bases: TGTGCCAGCAGTGAGTTAGGCGGGGCTGGGGGGTCCTTCAATGAGCAGTTCTTC.

The chain combines TRBV5-4 with TRBJ2-7; D may be TRBD1 (6 bases). V lost 4 bases and J 6 bases, leaving 14 bases between the germline ends. The CDR3 runs to 13 residues. From germline, CDR1 is SGHNT and CDR2 YYREEE (reference sequence). The CDR3 bases are TGTGCCAGCAGCCTGGGGGCAGGAGGCGAGCAGTACTTC. This sequence encodes CASSLGAGGEQYF.

V and J are TRBV25-1 and TRBJ2-4; 8 positions agree with TRBD2. Germline V gene data show CDR1 as MGHDK and CDR2 as SYGVNS. Trimming removed 4 bases from V and 5 bases from J; junction bases left unmatched: 13. This CDR3 region has 17 residues. For the CDR3, the DNA is TGTGCCAGCAGTGGGGGAAAAACGGGGGGGCGGGAAAACATTCAGTACTTC. Translation gives CASSGGKTGGRENIQYF.

The chain links TRBV27 to TRBJ2-1, with 8 bases that match TRBD1. The V and J ends lost 3 bases and 5 bases, in that order; junction bases with no gene match: 6. Germline V gene data show CDR1 as MNHEY and CDR2 as SMNVEV (reference sequence). The CDR3 is 15 amino acids. The DNA of the CDR3 is TGTGCCAGCAGTTTGTCGACAGGGGTGAACAATGAGCAGTTCTTC. Its translation: CASSLSTGVNNEQFF.

The count of this clone is one. The chain carries TRBV21-1 and TRBJ1-2; TRBD1, the D gene given by the table, was not confirmed from the DNA. TRBV21-1 is marked as a pseudogene. CDR3 size: 16 residues. The CDR3 region has the DNA TGTGCCAGCAGCCCTTGTCTGGGACAGGGGGGGAAATGCTACACCTTC. This gives the protein CASSPCLGQGGKCYTF.

The chain is built from TRBV5-1 and TRBJ2-1; TRBD1 agrees at 9 bases. CDR3 length: 15 residues. Germline loops: CDR1 SGHRS, CDR2 YFSETQ. J lost 4 bases, V lost 2 bases, and 4 bases had no gene match. The CDR3 reads CASSFGTGMYNEQFF. In DNA form, the CDR3 reads TGCGCCAGCAGCTTCGGGACAGGGATGTACAATGAGCAGTTCTTC.

V gene TRBV30 combines with J gene TRBJ2-7, with 11 bases matching TRBD1. The V gene's germline CDR1 is GTSNPN and CDR2 SVGIG (reference sequence). The CDR3 totals 14 residues. V lost 5 bases, J lost 3 bases, and 6 bases stayed unmatched. The CDR3, as DNA: TGTGCCTGGGGACAGGGGGCGGTGGGCTACGAGCAGTACTTC. This gives the protein CAWGQGAVGYEQYF.

This chain links TRBV7-9 with TRBJ1-2; maybe TRBD1 (6 bases). Germline lookup yields CDR1 SEHNR and CDR2 FQNEAQ (reference sequence). The germline V and J ends were trimmed by 6 bases and 1 base, with 12 bases remaining between them. This CDR3 comprises 14 residues. This chain's CDR3 is CASSGQTINYGYTF. The CDR3 DNA reads TGTGCCAGCAGTGGACAGACTATTAACTATGGCTACACCTTC.

The chain employs TRBV28 and TRBJ2-7; D perhaps matches TRBD2 (6 bases). Germline V CDR1 and CDR2: MDHEN, SYDVKM. This CDR3 is built from 15 residues. Trimming removed 3 bases from V and 3 bases from J, with 15 bases in between. The CDR3 loop reads CASSFAYSGVYEQYF. DNA of the CDR3: TGTGCCAGCAGTTTTGCGTATAGCGGAGTCTACGAGCAGTACTTC.

V and J are TRBV5-1 and TRBJ1-1; maybe TRBD1 (6 bases). This CDR3 has 17 amino acids. CDR1 and CDR2 from the germline V gene are SGHRS and YFSETQ. V shed 0 bases and J shed 3 bases, with 18 bases lying between them. The CDR3 spells CASSLDGRGSRDTEAFF. In DNA, the CDR3 is TGCGCCAGCAGCTTGGACGGCAGGGGTTCTAGGGACACTGAAGCTTTCTTT.

The rearrangement links TRBV6-5 to TRBJ2-2, with 7 bases that match TRBD1. CDR3 length: 13 amino acids. CDR1 and CDR2 from the germline V gene are MNHEY and SVGAGI. V lost 4 bases to trimming and J lost 5 bases; unmatched junction nucleotides: 1. The CDR3 DNA follows: TGTGCCAGCAGTTTGACAGGGACCGGGGAGCTGTTTTTT. It specifies CASSLTGTGELFF.

The rearrangement uses TRBV28 and TRBJ1-1, with a weak D call TRBD1 (5 bases). Germline V gene lookup returns CDR1 MDHEN and CDR2 SYDVKM. The CDR3 runs to 11 residues. V shed 8 bases and J shed 7 bases, with 11 bases lying between them. The CDR3 spells CASGGAFEAFF. CDR3 nucleotide sequence: TGTGCCAGCGGAGGGGCCTTTGAAGCTTTCTTT. The full variable domain, in which reference TRBV28 and TRBJ1-1 provide the parts outside the CDR3, is DVKVTQSSRYLVKRTGEKVFLECVQDMDHENMFWYRQDPGLGLRLIYFSYDVKMKEKGDIPEGYSVSREKKERFSLILESASTNQTSMYLCASGGAFEAFFGQGTRLTVV.

The CDR3 loop is CASTKLTGRTYEQYF. The CDR3 nucleotides are TGTGCCAGCACCAAATTGACAGGACGCACCTACGAGCAGTACTTC. This sequence joins TRBV11-2 and TRBJ2-7; perhaps TRBD1 as D (6 bases). The V gene's germline CDR1 is SGHAT and CDR2 FQNNGV. The CDR3 has 15 residues. V shed 7 bases and J shed 2 bases, with 18 bases lying between them.

The CDR3 here is CASSVEGATDTQYF. In DNA form, the CDR3 reads TGTGCCAGTAGTGTTGAGGGGGCAACAGATACGCAGTATTTT. The J gene is TRBJ2-3, the V gene TRBV19; TRBD1 agrees at 7 bases. With 5 bases clipped from V and 3 bases from J, the junction kept 5 bases outside the gene matches. CDR1 and CDR2 from the germline V gene are LNHDA and SQIVND (reference sequence). CDR3 length equals 14 residues.

The gene calls are TRBV28 and TRBJ1-2; D might be TRBD1 (5 bases). In germline, CDR1 is MDHEN, CDR2 SYDVKM. The CDR3 is 14 amino acids. Trimming pared 5 bases from V and 5 bases from J, leaving 15 bases between. The CDR3 DNA sequence: TGTGCCAGCAGTGGGACTGGAGAATTTTATGGCTACACCTTC. Translated: CASSGTGEFYGYTF.

The count of this clone is one. Written as DNA, the CDR3 is TGTGCCAGCTCGCCGCAGTCTGATGAAAAACTGTTTTTT. Encoded protein: CASSPQSDEKLFF. The chain links TRBV18 to TRBJ1-4, with unresolved D. Germline CDR1 KGHSH, CDR2 LQKENI. This CDR3 contains 13 residues. Trimming shortened V by 6 bases and J by 6 bases, and 11 bases separated the two germline ends.

V gene TRBV30 combines with J gene TRBJ1-4; 7 bases line up with TRBD1. The CDR3 runs to 15 residues. The germline gives CDR1 GTSNPN, CDR2 SVGIG (reference sequence). The ends lost 2 bases at V and 8 bases at J; junction bases unmatched: 11. The CDR3 coding sequence is TGTGCCTGGAGTCTAAAAGGACAGGTACAGGAAAAACTGTTTTTT. Amino acid sequence: CAWSLKGQVQEKLFF.

The chain is built from TRBV7-6 and TRBJ1-5; 7 bases fit TRBD1. V lost 0 bases to trimming and J lost 7 bases; unmatched junction nucleotides: 3. From germline, CDR1 is SGHVS and CDR2 FNYEAQ. The CDR3 is 14 amino acids. CDR3 nucleotide sequence: TGTGCCAGCAGCTTAGCACCAGGGGGGCAGCCCCAGCATTTT. It encodes CASSLAPGGQPQHF.

This chain joins TRBV7-9 and TRBJ2-3; D not certain. The CDR3 length is 16 residues. V lost 3 bases to trimming and J lost 4 bases, with 17 bases between them. Germline lookup yields CDR1 SEHNR and CDR2 FQNEAQ (reference sequence). DNA of the CDR3: TGTGCCAGCAGCTTCGTGGGCGACCTACGAGCAGATACGCAGTATTTT. The encoded protein is CASSFVGDLRADTQYF.